Listed here are 24 T cell receptor beta chains from one sample, sequenced in a study of chemoradiotherapy in HPV16-positive cancers. TCRdb keeps only in-frame clones here, not all; method: immunoSEQ multiplex PCR. This sample has about 7,000 clones; 60% to 80% occur once, and the top ten carry 3.6%. The sample here was taken from a patient who underwent chemoradiotherapy. Receptors originate from a human donor with HPV-associated anogenital cancer.

This clone has only a few counts. V and J are TRBV4-1 and TRBJ2-7, with TRBD2 as a possible D gene (5 bases). Germline CDR1 is MGHRA and CDR2 is YSYEKL. Between the trimmed V and J ends, which lost 6 bases and 1 base, there was a span of 19 bases. The CDR3 is 16 residues long. CDR3 residues: CASRKDPGIWSYEQYF. The CDR3 nucleotides are TGCGCCAGCAGGAAAGACCCCGGGATCTGGTCCTACGAGCAGTACTTC.

The chain is built from TRBV6-1 and TRBJ1-1; D is unresolved. The CDR3 consists of 12 residues. Germline CDR1 MNHNS, CDR2 SASEGT. V lost 3 bases, J lost 3 bases, and 5 bases lay in between. CDR3 residues: CASSDRYTEAFF. CDR3 DNA sequence: TGTGCCAGCAGTGATCGTTACACTGAAGCTTTCTTT.

The gene calls are TRBV9 and TRBJ1-2; the D is unclear. The CDR3 totals 13 residues. Germline V gives CDR1 SGDLS, CDR2 YYNGEE. V lost 5 bases and J 4 bases, leaving 12 bases between the germline ends. In DNA form, the CDR3 reads TGTGCCAGCAGGCATCTAGGGAGCTATGGCTACACCTTC. It encodes CASRHLGSYGYTF.

The chain couples TRBV19 to TRBJ1-4; D not resolved. V shed 9 bases and J shed 0 bases, with 11 bases lying between them. Germline assignment: CDR1 LNHDA and CDR2 SQIVND (reference sequence). The CDR3 extends over 14 amino acids. The CDR3 DNA reads TGTGCCAGCGGTGAAGGCGCAACTAATGAAAAACTGTTTTTT. Its protein is CASGEGATNEKLFF.

The V and J genes are TRBV5-1 and TRBJ1-3; D is ambiguous. Trimming removed 0 bases at V and 4 bases at J, with 8 bases between. Germline-derived CDR1 and CDR2 are SGHRS and YFSETQ. The CDR3 spans 14 residues. Here the CDR3 DNA reads TGCGCCAGCAGCTTGGCAGGTTACGGAAACACCATATATTTT. Its protein product is CASSLAGYGNTIYF.

This chain joins TRBV10-2 and TRBJ1-1; D may be TRBD1 (6 bases). CDR1 and CDR2 (germline): WSHSY, SAAADI. V was clipped by 4 bases and J by 4 bases, with 13 bases between them. The CDR3 is 14 residues long. The CDR3 region has the DNA TGCGCCAGCAGTGTGGACAGTCGGGGCACTGAAGCTTTCTTT. This translates into CASSVDSRGTEAFF.

The genes are TRBV7-2 and TRBJ1-5; D is unresolved. Trimming stripped 4 bases from V and 9 bases from J, with 10 bases between. The length of the CDR3 is 12 residues. Germline V CDR1 and CDR2: SGHTA, FQGNSA. In DNA, the CDR3 is TGTGCCAGCAGCTCCTCGATCGGGCCCCAGCATTTT. Translated: CASSSSIGPQHF.

The gene calls are TRBV6-5 and TRBJ1-1; 7 bases line up with TRBD1. The CDR3 is made up of 15 amino acids. V lost 6 bases and J lost 2; bases outside the gene matches: 9. The germline V gene encodes CDR1 MNHEY and CDR2 SVGAGI. DNA for the CDR3: TGTGCCAGCAGCCCCAGGGGGAGGTCCAACACTGAAGCTTTCTTT. This translates into CASSPRGRSNTEAFF.

V usage is TRBV5-1 and J usage is TRBJ1-1; no definite D call. The V gene's germline CDR1 is SGHRS and CDR2 YFSETQ. The CDR3 is 13 residues long. The V end lost 0 bases, the J end lost 10 bases, and 13 bases lay between the germline ends. CDR3 residues: CASSLEGPEGAFF. CDR3 in DNA: TGCGCCAGCAGCTTGGAAGGGCCCGAGGGAGCTTTCTTT. The complete variable domain, with remaining parts taken from reference TRBV5-1 and TRBJ1-1, reads KAGVTQTPRYLIKTRGQQVTLSCSPISGHRSVSWYQQTPGQGLQFLFEYFSETQRNKGNFPGRFSGRQFSNSRSEMNVSTLELGDSALYLCASSLEGPEGAFFGQGTRLTVV.

This chain links TRBV4-3 with TRBJ2-7, with D unresolved. This CDR3 is built from 13 residues. The V gene's germline CDR1 is LGHNA and CDR2 YSLEER. Deletions cut 0 bases from V and 5 bases from J, with 8 bases between. CDR3 coding DNA: TGCGCCAGCAGCCAAGAAGTGTTTAACGAGCAGTACTTC. Amino acid sequence: CASSQEVFNEQYF.

The rearrangement links TRBV27 to TRBJ2-7; D may be TRBD2 (6 bases). The CDR3 contains 14 residues. In germline, CDR1 is MNHEY, CDR2 SMNVEV (reference sequence). V shed 6 bases and J shed 5 bases, with 17 bases lying between them. The CDR3 DNA follows: TGTGCCAGCAGCGCCAATCGCGGGGCCCACGAGCAGTACTTC. This gives the protein CASSANRGAHEQYF.

The count of this clone is one. V and J are TRBV25-1 and TRBJ1-2; unclear D gene. Germline CDR1 and CDR2: MGHDK and SYGVNS. The CDR3 spans 12 residues. Trimming removed 7 bases at V and 0 bases at J, with 6 bases between. CDR3 sequence: CASKGPNYGYTF. DNA for the CDR3: TGTGCCAGCAAGGGCCCTAACTATGGCTACACCTTC.

The gene calls are TRBV29-1 and TRBJ1-2, with no clear D. Germline values: CDR1 SQVTM, CDR2 ANQGSEA. The V gene lost 4 bases and the J gene lost 4 bases, with 7 bases spanning the gap. The CDR3 extends over 11 amino acids. CDR3 protein: CSVVASYGYTF. CDR3 DNA: TGCAGCGTTGTGGCAAGCTATGGCTACACCTTC.

The chain employs TRBV6-1 and TRBJ1-2; D not resolved. Trimming shortened V by 2 bases and J by 6 bases, and 13 bases separated the two germline ends. This CDR3 spans 14 amino acids. Germline CDR1 and CDR2: MNHNS and SASEGT. CDR3 region: CASSETLPTHGYTF. DNA for the CDR3: TGTGCCAGCAGTGAAACTCTCCCGACGCATGGCTACACCTTC.

V and J are TRBV11-2 and TRBJ1-1; 10 bases map to TRBD1. Germline assignment: CDR1 SGHAT and CDR2 FQNNGV. The trim removed 5 bases at V and 1 base at J, leaving 7 bases unmatched. CDR3 length: 16 residues. The CDR3 DNA reads as TGTGCCAGCAGCGCCGGGACAGGGGTTACGAACACTGAAGCTTTCTTT. Its translation is CASSAGTGVTNTEAFF.

CDR3 protein: CASSGNGQSYGYTF. The CDR3 nucleotides read TGTGCCAGCAGCGGAAATGGACAGTCCTATGGCTACACCTTC. The chain carries TRBV11-3 and TRBJ1-2, with a weak D call TRBD1 (6 bases). Trimming removed 5 bases at V and 4 bases at J, with 14 bases between. The CDR3 sequence is 14 residues long. Germline assignment: CDR1 SGHNT and CDR2 YENEEA.

The J gene is TRBJ1-2, the V gene TRBV5-1, with D maybe TRBD1 (5 bases). The CDR3 sequence is 13 residues long. V gave up 3 bases and J gave up 5 bases, with 11 bases separating them. The germline CDR1 and CDR2 sequences are SGHRS and YFSETQ. The CDR3 loop is CASSSGSSYGYTF. For the CDR3, the DNA is TGCGCCAGCAGCTCAGGGTCATCGTATGGCTACACCTTC.

This rearrangement joins TRBV6-4 to TRBJ2-7; 10 positions match TRBD1. Germline values: CDR1 MRHNA, CDR2 SNTAGT. This CDR3 is 16 amino acids long. Trimming removed 5 bases from V and 3 bases from J; junction bases left unmatched: 10. CDR3 sequence (DNA): TGTGCCAGCAGTTCCCTCGGACAGGGGGGGGTCTACGAGCAGTACTTC. Amino acids: CASSSLGQGGVYEQYF.

The rearrangement uses TRBV11-1 and TRBJ2-1; unclear D gene. Trimming removed 5 bases at V and 9 bases at J, with 14 bases between. The CDR3 sequence is 13 residues long. Germline V gene sequence: CDR1 SGHAT, CDR2 FQDESV (reference sequence). CDR3 sequence: CASSVGRIGEQFF. In DNA, the CDR3 is TGTGCCAGCAGCGTCGGGCGGATCGGTGAGCAGTTCTTC.

This chain joins TRBV5-1 and TRBJ2-7, with D possibly being TRBD1 (7 bases). The germline V gene has CDR1 SGHRS and CDR2 YFSETQ. The V end was cut by 7 bases, the J end by 5 bases, with 19 bases between. This CDR3 region has 14 residues. CDR3 protein: CASRNSGQAHEQYF. CDR3 in DNA: TGCGCCAGCCGAAATAGCGGACAGGCCCACGAGCAGTACTTC.

The chain is built from TRBV6-1 and TRBJ1-5, with a possible D match to TRBD1 (5 bases). The germline V gene encodes CDR1 MNHNS and CDR2 SASEGT. V was cut by 7 bases and J by 6 bases, with 13 bases left in between. This CDR3 comprises 13 residues. The CDR3 sequence is CASNGLGGQPQHF. For the CDR3, the DNA is TGTGCCAGCAACGGATTGGGGGGTCAGCCCCAGCATTTT.

The genes are TRBV18 and TRBJ2-5; D not resolved. The CDR3 covers 12 residues. V lost 5 bases, J lost 1 base, and 5 bases lay in between. Per the germline V gene, CDR1 is KGHSH and CDR2 is LQKENI. CDR3 nucleotide sequence: TGTGCCAGCTCAACATCCCAAGAGACCCAGTACTTC. Protein: CASSTSQETQYF. Variable domain in full (rest from reference TRBV18 and TRBJ2-5): NAGVMQNPRHLVRRRGQEARLRCSPMKGHSHVYWYRQLPEEGLKFMVYLQKENIIDESGMPKERFSAEFPKEGPSILRIQQVVRGDSAAYFCASSTSQETQYFGPGTRLLVL.

This clone was observed a handful of times. The rearrangement uses TRBV11-2 and TRBJ1-1; D may be TRBD1 (6 bases). In germline, CDR1 is SGHAT, CDR2 FQNNGV. Trimming left V 4 bases short and J 8 bases short, with 11 bases between. The CDR3 length is 12 residues. The CDR3 region has the DNA TGTGCCAGCAGCTCAGAGGACAGAGAAGCTTTCTTT. This sequence encodes CASSSEDREAFF.

This sequence joins TRBV5-6 and TRBJ1-3; D not resolved. The CDR3 has 13 residues. V was clipped by 4 bases and J by 6 bases, with 11 bases between them. In germline, CDR1 is SGHDT, CDR2 YYEEEE. The CDR3 DNA is TGTGCCAGCAGCCCCCCCAACACAAACACCATATATTTT. Its protein product is CASSPPNTNTIYF.